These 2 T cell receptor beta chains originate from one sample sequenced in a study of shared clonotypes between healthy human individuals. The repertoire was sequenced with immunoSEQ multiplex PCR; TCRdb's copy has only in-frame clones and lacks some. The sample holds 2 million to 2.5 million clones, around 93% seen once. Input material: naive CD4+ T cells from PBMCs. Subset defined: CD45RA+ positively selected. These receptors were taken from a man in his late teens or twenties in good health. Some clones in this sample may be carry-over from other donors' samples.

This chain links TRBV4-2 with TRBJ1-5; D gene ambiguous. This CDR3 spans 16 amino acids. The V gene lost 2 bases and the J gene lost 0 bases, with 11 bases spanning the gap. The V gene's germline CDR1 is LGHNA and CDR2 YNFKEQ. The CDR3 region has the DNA TGTGCCAGCAGCCAACCCGACACCGGTAGCAATCAGCCCCAGCATTTT. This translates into CASSQPDTGSNQPQHF.

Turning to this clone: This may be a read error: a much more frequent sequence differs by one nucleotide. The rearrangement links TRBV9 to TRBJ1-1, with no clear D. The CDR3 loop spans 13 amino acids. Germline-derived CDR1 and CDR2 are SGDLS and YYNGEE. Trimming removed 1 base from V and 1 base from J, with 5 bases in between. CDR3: CASSVWRNTEAFF. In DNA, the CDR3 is TGTGCCAGCAGCGTATGGAGGAACACTGAAGCTTTCTTT.